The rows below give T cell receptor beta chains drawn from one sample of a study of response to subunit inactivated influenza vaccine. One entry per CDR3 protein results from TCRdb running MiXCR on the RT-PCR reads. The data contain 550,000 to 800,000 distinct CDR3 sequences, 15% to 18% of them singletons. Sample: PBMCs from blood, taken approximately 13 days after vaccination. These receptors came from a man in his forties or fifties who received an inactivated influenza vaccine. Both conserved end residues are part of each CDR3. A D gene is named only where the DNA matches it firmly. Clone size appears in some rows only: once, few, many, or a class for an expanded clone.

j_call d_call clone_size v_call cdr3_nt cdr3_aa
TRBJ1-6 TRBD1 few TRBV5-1 TGCGCCAGCAGCTCCGCTGCCAACAGGGGGATTAATTCACCCCTCCACTTT CASSSAANRGINSPLHF
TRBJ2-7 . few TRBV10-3 TGTGCCATCAGTGAGGACTCAGGGGCCTACGAGCAGTACTTC CAISEDSGAYEQYF
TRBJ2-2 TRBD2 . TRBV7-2 TGTGCCAGCAGCTACAGCGGGGGGGCTAACGGGGAGCTGTTTTTT CASSYSGGANGELFF
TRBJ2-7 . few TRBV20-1 TGCAGTGCTAGCCCTCCCCGGGCTAGTGGGGGCTACGAGCAGTACTTC CSASPPRASGGYEQYF
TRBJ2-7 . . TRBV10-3 TGTGCCATCAGTGAGAAAACAGGGAACTCCTACGAGCAGTACTTC CAISEKTGNSYEQYF
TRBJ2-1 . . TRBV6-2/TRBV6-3 TGTGCCAGCAGTTACTCAGGGAACAATGAGCAGTTCTTC CASSYSGNNEQFF
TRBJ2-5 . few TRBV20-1 TGCAGTGCCCCGCAAGAGACCCAGTACTTC CSAPQETQYF
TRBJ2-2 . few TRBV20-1 TGCAGTGCTAGAGATGGGGGCGCCCCCAGCCGGCGATACACCGGGGAGCTGTTTTTT CSARDGGAPSRRYTGELFF
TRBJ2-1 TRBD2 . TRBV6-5 TGTGCCAGCAGTTACTCGATTTGGCGGGAGGGCAATGAGCAGTTCTTC CASSYSIWREGNEQFF
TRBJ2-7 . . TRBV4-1 TGCGCCAGCACCCCGGACCTCTGGTACAGGGAGGGCTACGAGCAGTACTTC CASTPDLWYREGYEQYF
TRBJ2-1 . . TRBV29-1 TGCAGCGTTGAAAGAGGGAGCGGGCCATACAATGAGCAGTTCTTC CSVERGSGPYNEQFF
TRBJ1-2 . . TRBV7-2 TGTGCCAGCACCCTTGCCTTTGGGAACTATGGCTACACCTTC CASTLAFGNYGYTF
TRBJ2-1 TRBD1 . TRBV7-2 TGTGCCAGCAGCTCACAGGGGCTTAGCTCCTACAATGAGCAGTTCTTC CASSSQGLSSYNEQFF
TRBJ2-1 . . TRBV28 TGTGCCAGCAGTTTGGGGGGGCCTACACATGAGCAGTTCTTC CASSLGGPTHEQFF
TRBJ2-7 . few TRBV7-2 TGTGCCAGCAGCTTTGGAGGGGGATTGTCGTACGAGCAGTACTTC CASSFGGGLSYEQYF
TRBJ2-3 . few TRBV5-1 TGCGCCAGCAGATCCGCAGGGGCAGATACGCAGTATTTT CASRSAGADTQYF
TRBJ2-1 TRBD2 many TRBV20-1 TGCAGTGCCGACTCGCTAGGACTAGCGGGGAGCTCCTACAATGAGCAGTTCTTC CSADSLGLAGSSYNEQFF
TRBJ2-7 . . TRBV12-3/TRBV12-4 TGTGCCAGCAGTCCCCGTACCTACGAGCAGTACTTC CASSPRTYEQYF
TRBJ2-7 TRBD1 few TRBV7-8 TGTGCCAGCAGCGTCCGGTGGGACAGCTCCTACGAGCAGTACTTC CASSVRWDSSYEQYF
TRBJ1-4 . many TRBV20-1 TGCAGTGCAACCCTCCGGGACGGAAGGAGGGGGGCTAATGAAAAACTGTTTTTT CSATLRDGRRGANEKLFF
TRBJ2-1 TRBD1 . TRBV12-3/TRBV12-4 TGTGCCAGCAGTTACGGACAGGGGGGATACAATGAGCAGTTCTTC CASSYGQGGYNEQFF
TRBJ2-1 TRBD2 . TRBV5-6 TGTGCCAGCAGCTTGGCCGAGCGGGAGATACGTGAGCAGTTCTTC CASSLAEREIREQFF
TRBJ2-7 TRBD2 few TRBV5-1 TGCGCCAGCAGCCCGGGACTAGCGGGGGACGAGCAGTACTTC CASSPGLAGDEQYF
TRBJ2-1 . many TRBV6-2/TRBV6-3 TGTGCCAGCAGTCTCGGGGGGCTCAATGAGCAGTTCTTC CASSLGGLNEQFF
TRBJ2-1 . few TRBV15 TGTGCCACCAGCAGAGATCTCTTCCGACAGAGCTCCTACAATGAGCAGTTCTTC CATSRDLFRQSSYNEQFF
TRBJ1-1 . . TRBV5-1 TGCGCCAGCAGCTCGTGGGGGGGGCTAGCTTTCTTT CASSSWGGLAFF
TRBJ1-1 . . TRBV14 TGTGCCAGCAGCCAAGTGCAGGGTCTGGCGGCTTTCTTT CASSQVQGLAAFF
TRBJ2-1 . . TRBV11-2 TGTGCCAGCAGCTTAGTATTTCATGGGGATCTGGGTGAGCAGTTCTTC CASSLVFHGDLGEQFF
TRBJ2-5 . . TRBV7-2 TGTGCCAGCCGGGGGTTGGAGACCCAGTACTTC CASRGLETQYF
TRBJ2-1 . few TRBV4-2 TGTGCCAGCAGCCTATGGCTAGGCCAGGCAAGCTCCTACAATGAGCAGTTCTTC CASSLWLGQASSYNEQFF
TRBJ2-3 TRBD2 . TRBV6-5 TGTGCCAGCAGTTACTCGAGGGGACTAGCGGGAGGTGCTACGCAGTATTTT CASSYSRGLAGGATQYF
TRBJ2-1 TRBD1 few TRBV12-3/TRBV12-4 TGTGCCAGCAGGGGACAGGGGGCGGTATGGGAGCAGTTCTTC CASRGQGAVWEQFF
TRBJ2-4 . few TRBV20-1 TGCAGTGCTAGAGATTCCGAGGGTTTGTACATTCAGTACTTC CSARDSEGLYIQYF
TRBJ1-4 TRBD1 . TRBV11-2 TGTGCCAGCAGACGCCCCGGGACAGGATTTCTAGGGAATGAAAAACTGTTTTTT CASRRPGTGFLGNEKLFF
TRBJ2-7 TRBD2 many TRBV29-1 TGCAGCGTTGAACTTGTGGGAGGGCCGGGTGAGCAGTACTTC CSVELVGGPGEQYF
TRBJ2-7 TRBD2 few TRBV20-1 TGCAGTGCTATGCCTGCCGGACTAGTCTACGAGCAGTACTTC CSAMPAGLVYEQYF
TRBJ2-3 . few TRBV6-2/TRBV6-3 TGTGCCAGCAGGGGCGCTAGCTTCGCGGTCCCCACAGATACGCAGTATTTT CASRGASFAVPTDTQYF